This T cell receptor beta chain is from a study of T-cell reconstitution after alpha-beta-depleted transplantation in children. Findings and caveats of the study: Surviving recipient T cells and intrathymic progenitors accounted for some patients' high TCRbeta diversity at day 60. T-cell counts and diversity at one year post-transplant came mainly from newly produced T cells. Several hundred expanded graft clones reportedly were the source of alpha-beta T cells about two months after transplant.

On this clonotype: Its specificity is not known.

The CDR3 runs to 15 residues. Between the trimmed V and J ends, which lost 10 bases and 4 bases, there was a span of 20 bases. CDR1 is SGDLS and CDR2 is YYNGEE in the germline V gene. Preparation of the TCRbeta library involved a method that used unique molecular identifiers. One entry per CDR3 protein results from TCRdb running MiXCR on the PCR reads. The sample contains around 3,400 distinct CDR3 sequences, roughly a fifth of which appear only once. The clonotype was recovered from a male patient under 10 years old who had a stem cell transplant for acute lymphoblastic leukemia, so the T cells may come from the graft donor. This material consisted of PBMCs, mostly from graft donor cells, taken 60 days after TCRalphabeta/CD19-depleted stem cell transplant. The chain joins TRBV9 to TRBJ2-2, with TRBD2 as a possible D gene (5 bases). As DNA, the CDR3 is TGTGCCTCCTGCAATCGTGGGAGAATCACCGGGGAGCTGTTTTTT. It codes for CASCNRGRITGELFF.